These T cell receptor beta chains were read from a single sample in a study of sequential checkpoint blockade in melanoma. TCRdb's table, derived via immunoSEQ multiplex PCR, lists solely in-frame clones and lacks some. The sample carries 20,000 to 25,000 clones, 27% recorded once. The specimen was tumor tissue (inferred from file names), collected from a patient given nivolumab and ipilimumab in sequence. The receptors derive from a human donor with melanoma. CDR3s include the opening cysteine and the closing phenylalanine or tryptophan. The D gene is left open where the match is weak. Only part of the rows carry a size: once, few, many, or a class if the clone is expanded.

d_call,clone_size,j_call,v_call,cdr3_aa,cdr3_nt
TRBD2,few,TRBJ2-1,TRBV6-8,CASSLAGQIEQFF,TGTGCCAGCAGCCTAGCGGGGCAGATTGAGCAGTTCTTC
TRBD2,-,TRBJ2-1,TRBV28,CASSRKRAGGVNEQFF,TGTGCCAGCAGTCGGAAGAGAGCGGGAGGGGTAAATGAGCAGTTCTTC
-,-,TRBJ2-7,TRBV7-1,CASSLVFEDEQYF,TGTGCCAGCAGCTTAGTGTTTGAAGACGAGCAGTACTTC
TRBD1,-,TRBJ1-1,TRBV28,CASSLSGGGRFTEAFF,TGTGCCAGCAGTTTATCAGGGGGTGGGCGGTTCACTGAAGCTTTCTTT
-,few,TRBJ1-2,TRBV12-5,CASTPSDSHYGYTF,TGTGCCAGCACCCCCTCGGACAGCCACTATGGCTACACCTTC
-,few,TRBJ1-1,TRBV28,CASSPRTENTEAFF,TGTGCCAGCAGTCCCAGGACGGAGAACACTGAAGCTTTCTTT
-,-,TRBJ2-2,TRBV6-8,CAIRGDTNTGELFF,TGTGCCATCCGGGGGGACACAAACACCGGGGAGCTGTTTTTT
-,medium-sized,TRBJ2-6,TRBV19,CASSITWSGANVLTF,TGTGCCAGTAGTATCACCTGGTCCGGGGCCAACGTCCTGACTTTC
TRBD1,few,TRBJ2-5,TRBV7-6,CASSPRQGLKQETQYF,TGTGCCAGCAGCCCCCGACAGGGGCTTAAGCAAGAGACCCAGTACTTC
-,-,TRBJ1-3,TRBV6-8,CASTKEFGNTIYF,TGTGCCAGCACCAAGGAGTTTGGTAACACCATATATTTT
-,-,TRBJ2-7,TRBV18,CASSYRDATYEQYF,TGTGCCAGCTCATACCGGGACGCGACCTACGAGCAGTACTTC
TRBD1,-,TRBJ2-3,TRBV5-1,CASSYDRDYTDTQYF,TGCGCCAGCAGCTACGACAGGGATTACACAGATACGCAGTATTTT
TRBD1,-,TRBJ2-7,TRBV10-3,CAISEWDRGSDEQYF,TGTGCCATCAGTGAGTGGGACAGGGGATCGGACGAGCAGTACTTC
TRBD2,few,TRBJ2-7,TRBV28,CASSTGLAGPSYEQYF,TGTGCCAGCAGCACGGGGCTAGCGGGGCCCTCCTACGAGCAGTACTTC
-,-,TRBJ1-5,TRBV28,CASSLTQLGAVSNQPQHF,TGTGCCAGCAGTTTAACCCAGCTAGGGGCCGTTAGCAATCAGCCCCAGCATTTT
-,-,TRBJ1-5,TRBV28,CASSFRGGDQPQHF,TGTGCCAGCAGTTTTAGGGGCGGAGATCAGCCCCAGCATTTT
TRBD1,-,TRBJ1-2,TRBV29-1,CSVEEDRGVNYGYTF,TGCAGCGTTGAAGAGGACAGGGGAGTGAACTATGGCTACACCTTC
-,-,TRBJ2-5,TRBV15,CATSLDRSSIQETQYF,TGTGCCACCAGCCTTGACAGGTCCTCCATCCAAGAGACCCAGTACTTC
-,-,TRBJ2-2,TRBV5-1,CASSPSSGATNTGELFF,TGCGCCAGCAGCCCTTCCTCCGGGGCAACGAACACCGGGGAGCTGTTTTTT
TRBD1,few,TRBJ1-2,TRBV9,CASSVGGGQGNYGYTF,TGTGCCAGCAGCGTAGGGGGAGGACAGGGGAACTATGGCTACACCTTC
-,many,TRBJ2-6,TRBV6-8,CASSITRFSGANVLTF,TGTGCCAGCAGTATCACCAGGTTTTCTGGGGCCAACGTCCTGACTTTC
TRBD1,-,TRBJ1-4,TRBV15,CATSRTGTGTEKLFF,TGTGCCACCAGCAGAACCGGGACAGGAACTGAAAAACTGTTTTTT
-,-,TRBJ2-7,TRBV10-2,CASSEPQQGTYEQYF,TGCGCCAGCAGTGAGCCCCAGCAGGGGACGTACGAGCAGTACTTC
TRBD1,-,TRBJ1-2,TRBV28,CAIQGVHYGYTF,TGTGCCATCCAGGGGGTACACTATGGCTACACCTTC
-,-,TRBJ1-4,TRBV10-2,CASSGDIYNEKLFF,TGCGCCAGCAGTGGGGACATCTATAATGAAAAACTGTTTTTT
TRBD2,few,TRBJ2-1,TRBV11-3,CASSPGSSGSRNEQFF,TGTGCCAGCAGCCCCGGCAGTAGCGGGAGTCGCAATGAGCAGTTCTTC
TRBD1,-,TRBJ1-1,TRBV19,CASRDDRDDEAFF,TGTGCCAGTAGGGACGACAGGGATGATGAAGCTTTCTTT
TRBD2,few,TRBJ2-5,TRBV11-3,CASSSNRGGTETQYF,TGTGCCAGCAGTTCTAACCGGGGGGGCACAGAGACCCAGTACTTC
-,few,TRBJ2-3,TRBV11-3,CASSLELRADTQYF,TGTGCCAGCAGCTTAGAACTTAGGGCAGATACGCAGTATTTT
TRBD1,few,TRBJ1-6,TRBV19,CASSWRQGDSPLHF,TGTGCCAGTAGTTGGAGACAGGGGGATTCACCCCTCCACTTT
-,-,TRBJ1-1,TRBV9,CASSQGKNTEAFF,TGTGCCAGCAGCCAGGGAAAGAACACTGAAGCTTTCTTT
-,-,TRBJ2-1,TRBV1,CASSHPGLAGGGDEQFF,TGCGCCAGCAGCCATCCTGGACTAGCGGGGGGCGGAGATGAGCAGTTCTTC
-,few,TRBJ2-7,TRBV6-8,CASSSPGLSSYEQYF,TGTGCCAGCAGTTCGCCGGGGTTATCGTCCTACGAGCAGTACTTC